This passage covers 10 T cell receptor beta chains from one sample sequenced in a study of cytomegalovirus exposure and HLA in healthy donors. Researchers ran the PCR with 60 Vbeta and 13 Jbeta primers. The protocol was immunoSEQ multiplex PCR, while the TCRdb copy is restricted to in-frame clones and leaves out a portion. The data contain over 100,000 clones, 70% to 90% of them seen just once; the ten biggest clones take up 1.5%. The sample was PBMCs. The source of these receptors is a man aged 40-50 years in good health and CMV-seronegative.

The J gene is TRBJ2-2, the V gene TRBV11-3; 8 bases map to TRBD2. The trim removed 5 bases at V and 6 bases at J, leaving 8 bases unmatched. Germline-derived CDR1 and CDR2 are SGHNT and YENEEA. The CDR3 consists of 15 residues. The DNA of the CDR3 is TGTGCCAGCAGCCCGAGCGGGAGTACTGCCGGGGAGCTGTTTTTT. It codes for CASSPSGSTAGELFF.

The rearrangement uses TRBV7-3 and TRBJ2-1; TRBD2 is a possible D gene (6 bases). Germline assignment: CDR1 SGHTA and CDR2 FQGTGA. The CDR3 contains 14 residues. The V gene lost 4 bases and the J gene lost 8 bases, with 15 bases spanning the gap. This CDR3 is CASSSTSGFYEQFF. The CDR3 coding sequence is TGTGCCAGCAGCTCGACTAGTGGTTTCTATGAGCAGTTCTTC. Full variable domain (remainder filled in from reference TRBV7-3 and TRBJ2-1): GAGVSQTPSNKVTEKGKYVELRCDPISGHTALYWYRQSLGQGPEFLIYFQGTGAADDSGLPNDRFFAVRPEGSVSTLKIQRTERGDSAVYLCASSSTSGFYEQFFGPGTRLTVL.

The chain is built from TRBV27 and TRBJ1-2, with a weak D call TRBD1 (6 bases). The CDR3 contains 13 residues. The ends were cut back, 5 bases at V and 4 bases at J, with 11 bases in the middle. In germline, CDR1 is MNHEY, CDR2 SMNVEV (reference sequence). The DNA of the CDR3 is TGTGCCAGCAGTCAACAGGGAACCTATGGCTACACCTTC. Translation gives CASSQQGTYGYTF.

J is TRBJ1-6 and V is TRBV2, with 7 bases aligning to TRBD1. V dropped 4 bases and J dropped 4; count of bases not matched to a gene: 1. The length of the CDR3 is 14 residues. The germline gives CDR1 SNHLY, CDR2 FYNNEI. The CDR3, as DNA: TGTGCCAGCAGTGGGGACAGTTATAATTCACCCCTCCACTTT. Its protein is CASSGDSYNSPLHF.

The J gene is TRBJ2-7, the V gene TRBV18, with a possible D match to TRBD1 (5 bases). V lost 4 bases and J lost 2, with 9 bases in between. Germline CDR1 is KGHSH and CDR2 is LQKENI. The length of the CDR3 is 13 residues. CDR3 amino acids: CASSLQETYEQYF. DNA of the CDR3: TGTGCCAGCTCACTACAGGAGACCTACGAGCAGTACTTC.

The rearrangement uses TRBV9 and TRBJ2-3; 8 nucleotides align to TRBD2. V lost 0 bases, J lost 2 bases, and 2 bases stayed unmatched. This CDR3 has 15 amino acids. Germline lookup yields CDR1 SGDLS and CDR2 YYNGEE. This chain's CDR3 is CASSVAGGFTDTQYF. The CDR3 region has the DNA TGTGCCAGCAGCGTAGCGGGAGGGTTCACAGATACGCAGTATTTT.

This clone was detected once. The chain joins TRBV5-4 to TRBJ2-1; 9 bases match TRBD2. The CDR3 consists of 16 residues. V gave up 6 bases and J gave up 3 bases; unmatched junction bases: 10. Germline-derived CDR1 and CDR2 are SGHNT and YYREEE (reference sequence). The CDR3 region has the DNA TGTGCCAGCAACCCGGGGGGACTAGCCTACTACAATGAGCAGTTCTTC. This translates into CASNPGGLAYYNEQFF.

There are a few counts of this clone. The V and J genes are TRBV7-9 and TRBJ1-2; possible D gene TRBD1, 5 bases. This CDR3 has 15 residues. V gave up 0 bases and J gave up 4 bases, with 12 bases separating them. Germline V gene data show CDR1 as SEHNR and CDR2 as FQNEAQ (reference sequence). CDR3 region: CASSLAQGILYGYTF. CDR3 in DNA: TGTGCCAGCAGCTTAGCCCAGGGTATCCTCTATGGCTACACCTTC.

This clone occurred once. V is TRBV6-4 and J is TRBJ2-1; D perhaps matches TRBD2 (5 bases). CDR1 and CDR2 (germline): MRHNA, SNTAGT. Trimming left V 1 base short and J 0 bases short, with 16 bases between. The CDR3 contains 18 residues. The CDR3 reads CASSDWEPRDSSYNEQFF. The CDR3 DNA reads TGTGCCAGCAGTGACTGGGAGCCGAGGGATTCCTCCTACAATGAGCAGTTCTTC.

Written as DNA, the CDR3 is TGTGCCAGCAGCACTAGAACCGGGACAGGGGGTGTAGGTGAAAAACTGTTTTTT. Translating it yields CASSTRTGTGGVGEKLFF. The V call is TRBV7-9, the J call TRBJ1-4, with 11 bases matching TRBD1. The J segment lost 7 bases and the V segment lost 5 bases, leaving 15 bases of the junction unmatched. The germline gives CDR1 SEHNR, CDR2 FQNEAQ (reference sequence). This CDR3 is 18 amino acids long.